This T cell receptor (beta chain) was observed in a study of T cell responses to AZD1222 COVID-19 vaccine (dated by TCRdb to about 2021). Background for the entire study: Because spike-specific TCR depth and breadth did not differ between the two schedules, AZD1222 recipients who got a second dose at roughly 4 weeks were pooled with those who got a second dose at roughly 12 weeks. A total of 233 trial participants underwent TCR sequencing, of whom around 200 received two doses of AZD1222 and about 25 received two doses of the MenACWY control vaccine. Trial participants were enrolled into age subgroups of 18-55, 56-69 and 70-plus years, which contained around 150, 29 and 61 TCR-sequenced participants, respectively. What the work shows at the level of the full study, not this receptor alone: After two AZD1222 doses, spike-specific TCR breadth and depth were significantly higher than at day 0 and than in MenACWY recipients. Conclusions about previously exposed vaccinees are limited, since just six AZD1222 recipients were seropositive for SARS-CoV-2 at baseline. Nearly half of unique spike-specific TCRs reportedly recognized epitopes outside regions mutated in the B.1.351 and B.1.1.7 variants. In the small 56-69-year group, the increase in depth fell short of significance, most likely because of low power. Most participants were white British and females outnumbered males, and the authors suggested that clonal diversity may have been underestimated. Because no day 14 peak-response samples were available, the repertoires could be characterized only after the peak T cell response. CD4 TCRs associated with the vaccine covered the entire spike protein, and the dominant responses were in regions 160-218 and 743-854.

The CDR3 regions of human TCRbeta chains were analyzed by immunosequencing. On the authors' methods: Repertoire TCRs were matched against a reference library of SARS-CoV-2-specific TCRs generated with the MIRA antigen-specificity platform. Breadth was defined as the fraction of unique TCRs that were SARS-CoV-2-associated. Depth was defined as the fraction of total T cells that were SARS-CoV-2-associated. Using the MIRA data, each spike-specific TCR was assigned both to the spike region to which the TCR was reactive and to a CD4 or CD8 class. Log10-transformed breadth and depth values were compared by one-way ANOVA with Sidak's multiple comparisons tests. TCRdb retrieved this table from immuneACCESS and kept in-frame rearrangements only. Not all clones are present; in checked studies, unresolved V genes account for under half, and no reason is known for the remainder. V, J and clone size are taken as reported in that table, and D and trimming were inferred from the DNA itself. This sample has over 150,000 clones in its table, and around 89% of those were observed once. 3% to 3.5% of the sample is in the top ten clones.

Per the publication, the time point label means: baseline before first vaccination. Vaccinee samples came from UK trials COV001 and COV002, including a single-blind randomized controlled phase 2/3 trial of AZD1222 (ChAdOx1 nCoV-19) in healthy adults. For TCRbeta chain sequencing, PBMC samples from trial participants were taken at day 0 and at day 28 after the second dose. Worth noting for this clone: What this receptor recognizes is not known. No base-level quality is on record; no much larger clone is a single base apart.

As encoded in the germline V gene, CDR1 is SGHNT while CDR2 is YENEEA. At the junction V is shortened by 3 bases and J by 5 bases, with 10 bases in between. Inclusive of the bounding cysteine and phenylalanine, the CDR3 is 13 residues long. Only the CDR3 DNA stays, 39 bases, in frame from base 1. The source is an adult in good health. This material consisted of peripheral blood, taken on day 0 of AZD1222 vaccination. This chain is built from TRBV11-3 and TRBJ1-1; no confident D gene assignment can be made. CDR3 sequence: CASSFFGWTEAFF. The nucleotide sequence reads TGTGCCAGCAGCTTTTTCGGGTGGACTGAAGCTTTCTTT.